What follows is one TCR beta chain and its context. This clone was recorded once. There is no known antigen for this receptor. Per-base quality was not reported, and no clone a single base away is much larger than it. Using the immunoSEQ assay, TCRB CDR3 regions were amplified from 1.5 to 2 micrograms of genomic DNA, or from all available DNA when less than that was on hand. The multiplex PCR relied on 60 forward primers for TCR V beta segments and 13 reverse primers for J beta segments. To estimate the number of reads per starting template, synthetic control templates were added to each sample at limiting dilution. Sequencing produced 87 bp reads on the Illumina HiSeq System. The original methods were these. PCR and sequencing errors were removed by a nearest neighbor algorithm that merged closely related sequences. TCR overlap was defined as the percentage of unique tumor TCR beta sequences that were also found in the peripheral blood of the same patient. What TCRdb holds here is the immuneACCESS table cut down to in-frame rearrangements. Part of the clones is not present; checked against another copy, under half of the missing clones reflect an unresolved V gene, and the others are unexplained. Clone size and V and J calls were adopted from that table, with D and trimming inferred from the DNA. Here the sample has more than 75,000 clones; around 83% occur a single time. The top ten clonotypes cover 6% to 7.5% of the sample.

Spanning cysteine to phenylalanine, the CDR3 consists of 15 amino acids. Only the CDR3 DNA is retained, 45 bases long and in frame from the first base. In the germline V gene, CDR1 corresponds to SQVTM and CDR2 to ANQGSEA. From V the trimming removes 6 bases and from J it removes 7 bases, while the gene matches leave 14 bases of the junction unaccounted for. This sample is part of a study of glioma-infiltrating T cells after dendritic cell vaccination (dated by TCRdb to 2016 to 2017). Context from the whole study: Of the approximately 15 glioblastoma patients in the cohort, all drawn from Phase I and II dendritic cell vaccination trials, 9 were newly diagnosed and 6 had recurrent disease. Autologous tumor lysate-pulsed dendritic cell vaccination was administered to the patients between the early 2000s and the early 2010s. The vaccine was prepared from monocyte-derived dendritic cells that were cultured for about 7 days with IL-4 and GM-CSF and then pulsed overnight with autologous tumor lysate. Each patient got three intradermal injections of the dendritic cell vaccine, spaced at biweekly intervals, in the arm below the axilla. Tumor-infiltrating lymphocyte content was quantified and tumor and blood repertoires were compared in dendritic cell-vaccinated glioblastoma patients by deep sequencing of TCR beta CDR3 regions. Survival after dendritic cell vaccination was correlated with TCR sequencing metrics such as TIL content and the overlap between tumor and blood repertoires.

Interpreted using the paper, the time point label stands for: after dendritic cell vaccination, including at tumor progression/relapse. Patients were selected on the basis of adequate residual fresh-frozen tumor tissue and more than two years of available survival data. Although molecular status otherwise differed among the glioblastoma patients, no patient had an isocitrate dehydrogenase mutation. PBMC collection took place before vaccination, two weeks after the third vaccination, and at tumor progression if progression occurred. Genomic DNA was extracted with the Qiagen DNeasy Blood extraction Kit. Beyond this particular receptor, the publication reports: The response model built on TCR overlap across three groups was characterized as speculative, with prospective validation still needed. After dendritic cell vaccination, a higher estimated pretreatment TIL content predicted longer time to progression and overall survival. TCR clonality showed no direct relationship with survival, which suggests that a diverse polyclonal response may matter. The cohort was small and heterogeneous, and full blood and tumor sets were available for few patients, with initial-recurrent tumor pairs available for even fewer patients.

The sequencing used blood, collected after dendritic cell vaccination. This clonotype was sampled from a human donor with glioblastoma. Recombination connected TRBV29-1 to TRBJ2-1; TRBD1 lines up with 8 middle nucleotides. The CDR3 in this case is CSVESGQVFNNEQFF. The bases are TGCAGCGTGGAATCGGGACAGGTTTTTAATAATGAGCAGTTCTTC.